Listed here are 29 T cell receptor beta chains from one sample, sequenced in a study of T-cell reconstitution after alpha-beta-depleted transplantation in children. Unique molecular identifiers were incorporated during preparation of the TCRbeta library. Each CDR3 protein gets one entry after TCRdb re-called the PCR reads with MiXCR. This table holds roughly 240,000 distinct CDR3 sequences, around 7.5% found once. The material was PBMCs, mostly from graft donor cells, obtained 180 days after TCRalphabeta/CD19-depleted stem cell transplant. These receptors were obtained from a male patient younger than 18 who had a stem cell transplant for acute lymphoblastic leukemia, so the T cells may come from the graft donor.

In this sample, this clonotype turned up once. With a much larger clone just one base away, this may be a read error. The V and J genes are TRBV5-1 and TRBJ2-1, with D perhaps TRBD2 (6 bases). CDR3 length: 15 residues. Germline V CDR1 and CDR2: SGHRS, YFSETQ. Trimming removed 0 bases from V and 12 bases from J, with 19 bases in between. CDR3 in amino acids: CASSLVGGKVYVQFF. CDR3 in DNA: TGCGCCAGCAGCTTGGTTGGCGGGAAAGTCTATGTGCAGTTCTTC.

The table lists this clonotype with many counts. The gene calls are TRBV5-1 and TRBJ2-3; 9 bases are a match to TRBD1. The V gene's germline CDR1 is SGHRS and CDR2 YFSETQ. This CDR3 contains 13 residues. V shed 4 bases, J shed 8 bases, and the junction held 5 bases outside the gene matches. The CDR3 here is CASSSGTGRTQYF. The CDR3 coding sequence is TGCGCCAGCAGCAGCGGGACAGGGCGTACGCAGTATTTT.

There are many counts of this clonotype. The V gene is TRBV19, the J gene TRBJ2-5; 11 bases fit TRBD1. The CDR3 loop spans 15 amino acids. Trimming at V came to 4 bases and at J to 1 base, leaving 2 bases not matched to a gene. CDR1 and CDR2 from the germline V gene are LNHDA and SQIVND (reference sequence). CDR3 nucleotides: TGTGCCAGTAGTACAGGACAGGGGGCCCAAGAGACCCAGTACTTC. Translated: CASSTGQGAQETQYF.

This clonotype has a count of ten or more. J is TRBJ2-7 and V is TRBV5-1; 8 bases line up with TRBD2. The V gene end was trimmed by 0 bases and the J gene end by 4 bases; junction bases not matched to a gene: 9. Looked up from germline, CDR1 is SGHRS and CDR2 is YFSETQ. The CDR3 has 16 residues. This CDR3 reads CASSLEGTGGPYEQYF. The CDR3 DNA is TGCGCCAGCAGCTTGGAAGGGACGGGGGGGCCTTACGAGCAGTACTTC.

In this sample, this clonotype turned up many times. J is TRBJ1-1 and V is TRBV24-1; possible D gene TRBD1, 6 bases. Germline V gene sequence: CDR1 KGHDR, CDR2 SFDVKD. V lost 7 bases to trimming and J lost 0 bases, with 17 bases between them. This CDR3 spans 16 amino acids. The CDR3: CATSWDTQPVNTEAFF. The CDR3, as DNA: TGTGCCACCAGCTGGGACACTCAACCAGTGAACACTGAAGCTTTCTTT.

This clonotype was seen at least ten times. The chain has TRBV2 and TRBJ1-2; 7 bases match TRBD1. Unmatched junction bases numbered 13, after V lost 5 bases and J lost 4 bases. Germline CDR1 is SNHLY and CDR2 is FYNNEI. This CDR3 is 16 amino acids long. Written as DNA, the CDR3 is TGTGCCAGCAGTCCCCGACAGGGCCCGGAGGGCTATGGCTACACCTTC. Its translation is CASSPRQGPEGYGYTF.

This clonotype was found many times. The J gene is TRBJ2-1, the V gene TRBV5-1; 7 bases fit TRBD2. J was trimmed by 6 bases and V by 4 bases; bases with no gene match: 10. This CDR3 has 15 amino acids. Germline V lookup: CDR1 SGHRS, CDR2 YFSETQ. Written as DNA, the CDR3 is TGCGCCAGCAGCCCTGGACGGGGGAGGGGCAATGAGCAGTTCTTC. This codes for CASSPGRGRGNEQFF.

This rearrangement joins TRBV3-1 to TRBJ2-2; D gene uncertain. V lost 3 bases and J lost 7, with 9 bases in between. Per germline, CDR1 LGHDT and CDR2 YNNKEL (reference sequence). This CDR3 spans 13 amino acids. The CDR3 loop is CASSHNTGGELFF. Here the CDR3 DNA reads TGTGCCAGCAGCCACAACACGGGCGGGGAGCTGTTTTTT.

This clonotype has a handful of counts. This chain connects TRBV18 to TRBJ1-2, with D uncertain. CDR3 length equals 14 residues. Germline loops: CDR1 KGHSH, CDR2 LQKENI. Trimming removed 4 bases from V and 6 bases from J, with 15 bases in between. The CDR3 DNA is TGTGCCAGCTCACACAAGAAACTTCCCCATGGCTACACCTTC. Translating it yields CASSHKKLPHGYTF. Full variable domain (remainder filled in from reference TRBV18 and TRBJ1-2): NAGVMQNPRHLVRRRGQEARLRCSPMKGHSHVYWYRQLPEEGLKFMVYLQKENIIDESGMPKERFSAEFPKEGPSILRIQQVVRGDSAAYFCASSHKKLPHGYTFGSGTRLTVV.

This clonotype was seen ten or more times. The chain carries TRBV29-1 and TRBJ2-5; TRBD1 agrees at 12 bases. V dropped 6 bases and J dropped 6; count of bases not matched to a gene: 2. The CDR3 is made up of 12 amino acids. CDR1 is SQVTM, CDR2 ANQGSEA, per germline. The CDR3 nucleotides read TGCAGCGTGGGGGACAGGGGGCAGACCCAGTACTTC. It encodes CSVGDRGQTQYF.

Ten or more counts support this clonotype. This rearrangement joins TRBV28 to TRBJ1-2; D may be TRBD1 (5 bases). Trimming cost V 6 bases and J 1 base, with 12 bases left between them. Per germline, CDR1 MDHEN and CDR2 SYDVKM. The CDR3 spans 14 residues. CDR3 sequence reads: CASREMTVNYGYTF. The CDR3, as DNA: TGTGCCAGCAGGGAAATGACAGTTAACTATGGCTACACCTTC.

This clonotype was observed many times. The rearrangement links TRBV27 to TRBJ1-2, with D unclear. CDR1 is MNHEY and CDR2 is SMNVEV in the germline V gene (reference sequence). V shed 3 bases and J shed 4 bases, with 15 bases lying between them. The CDR3 extends over 15 amino acids. CDR3 amino acids: CASSFAGGNFYGYTF. Here the CDR3 DNA reads TGTGCCAGCAGTTTCGCCGGCGGAAACTTCTATGGCTACACCTTC.

This clonotype was seen repeatedly, ten times or more. The CDR3: CATSVGIIGGDTQYF. The CDR3 region has the DNA TGTGCCACCAGTGTTGGAATTATAGGCGGAGATACGCAGTATTTT. This chain connects TRBV24-1 to TRBJ2-3, with unresolved D. V was pared by 5 bases and J by 5 bases, with 16 bases between. The CDR3 has 15 amino acids. Germline assignment: CDR1 KGHDR and CDR2 SFDVKD.

At least ten counts were recorded for this clonotype. The rearrangement joins TRBV7-9 to TRBJ2-1; 8 bases line up with TRBD1. There are 12 residues in the CDR3. The V gene's germline CDR1 is SEHNR and CDR2 FQNEAQ (reference sequence). The CDR3 DNA sequence: TGTGGACAGGGGTCATCCTACAATGAGCAGTTCTTC. As protein: CGQGSSYNEQFF.

In this sample, this clonotype turned up many times. V is TRBV24-1 and J is TRBJ2-2; D remains unclear. The CDR3 runs 15 residues. Between the trimmed V and J ends, which lost 7 bases and 0 bases, there was a span of 11 bases. Germline loops: CDR1 KGHDR, CDR2 SFDVKD. CDR3 protein: CATRVDPPNTGELFF. CDR3 DNA sequence: TGTGCCACCAGAGTTGACCCGCCGAACACCGGGGAGCTGTTTTTT.

Turning to this clonotype: Compared with germline, one end of the junction differs, possibly owing to a read error. The V and J genes are TRBV7-7 and TRBJ2-7; TRBD1 or TRBD2 may be the D gene (7 bases each). Germline CDR1 and CDR2: SSHAT and FNYEAQ (reference sequence). The CDR3 is 15 residues long. This CDR3 is CASSPRGTETYEQYF. CDR3 coding DNA: TGTGCTAGCAGCCCGCGGGGGACAGAAACCTACGAGCAGTACTTC.

Many counts were recorded for this clonotype. The V gene is TRBV6-6, the J gene TRBJ1-2; D gene unclear. Germline-derived CDR1 and CDR2 are MNHNY and SVGAGI (reference sequence). The CDR3 is 12 residues long. V shed 6 bases and J shed 8 bases, with 13 bases lying between them. The CDR3, as DNA: TGTGCCAGCAGGTCACAAAGGCCGGGCTACACCTTC. The encoded protein is CASRSQRPGYTF.

Ten or more counts support this clonotype. This chain joins TRBV7-9 and TRBJ1-5; maybe TRBD1 (5 bases). The germline V and J ends were trimmed by 2 bases and 8 bases, with 7 bases remaining between them. From germline, CDR1 is SEHNR and CDR2 FQNEAQ (reference sequence). The CDR3 loop spans 12 amino acids. The chain's CDR3 is CASSLLGEPQHF. The CDR3 DNA reads TGTGCCAGCAGCTTACTGGGGGAGCCCCAGCATTTT.

This clonotype was picked up many times. The chain joins TRBV27 to TRBJ2-1; the D call may be TRBD1 or TRBD2 (6 bases each). Germline V gene lookup returns CDR1 MNHEY and CDR2 SMNVEV (reference sequence). The CDR3 spans 16 residues. Trimming pared 5 bases from V and 9 bases from J, leaving 23 bases between. The CDR3 spells CASSLLWAGEDVEQFF. CDR3 DNA: TGTGCCAGCAGTCTGCTGTGGGCAGGGGAGGATGTTGAGCAGTTCTTC.

This clonotype was counted a few times. This chain connects TRBV24-1 to TRBJ2-5, with D possibly TRBD1 on 6 matching bases. Germline-derived CDR1 and CDR2 are KGHDR and SFDVKD. This CDR3 region has 11 residues. The ends were cut back, 9 bases at V and 5 bases at J, with 9 bases in the middle. CDR3 DNA sequence: TGTGCCACCCAGGGGTCGGAGACCCAGTACTTC. Amino acids: CATQGSETQYF.

In this sample, this clonotype turned up many times. V is TRBV20-1 and J is TRBJ2-7; the match to TRBD2 covers 11 bases. After removal of 0 bases from V and 2 bases from J, the junction contained 3 bases not matched to a gene. Germline V gene sequence: CDR1 DFQATT, CDR2 SNEGSKA (reference sequence). CDR3 length: 15 amino acids. CDR3 bases: TGCAGTGCTAGAGATCGACTAGCGGGACCCTACGAGCAGTACTTC. It is translated as CSARDRLAGPYEQYF.

This clonotype was observed many times. This rearrangement joins TRBV5-4 to TRBJ1-1; possible D gene TRBD1, 6 bases. The V gene lost 2 bases and the J gene lost 7 bases, with 18 bases spanning the gap. Germline values: CDR1 SGHNT, CDR2 YYREEE (reference sequence). The CDR3 covers 15 residues. The CDR3 loop reads CASSLGGAALFEAFF. DNA for the CDR3: TGTGCCAGCAGCTTAGGGGGAGCCGCCCTATTTGAAGCTTTCTTT.

This clonotype was counted ten times or more. The gene calls are TRBV5-1 and TRBJ1-6; D gene unclear. The V end lost 4 bases, the J end lost 8 bases, and 10 bases lay between the germline ends. Germline V lookup: CDR1 SGHRS, CDR2 YFSETQ. The CDR3 length is 13 residues. CDR3 nucleotides: TGCGCCAGCAGCGTAATGAGGGATTCACCCCTCCACTTT. Amino acid sequence: CASSVMRDSPLHF.

This clonotype was detected ten times or more. The V call is TRBV15, the J call TRBJ1-5, with TRBD1 as a possible D gene (5 bases). Germline V gene lookup returns CDR1 LNHNV and CDR2 YYDKDF (reference sequence). V was cut by 1 base and J by 2 bases, with 15 bases left in between. CDR3 length equals 17 residues. CDR3 protein: CATSRVGGEWRNQPQHF. DNA for the CDR3: TGTGCCACCAGCAGAGTGGGAGGGGAATGGCGCAATCAGCCCCAGCATTTT.

The sample holds many counts of this clonotype. The chain joins TRBV12-3 or TRBV12-4 to TRBJ2-2; no clear D gene. Between the trimmed V and J ends, which lost 3 bases and 4 bases, there was a span of 15 bases. The CDR3 loop spans 16 amino acids. The CDR3 sequence is CASSFTGPRGTGELFF. As DNA, the CDR3 is TGTGCCAGCAGTTTTACCGGACCCCGCGGCACCGGGGAGCTGTTTTTT.

This clonotype showed up many times. The chain couples TRBV7-2 to TRBJ2-3, with D possibly being TRBD1 (6 bases). This CDR3 spans 14 amino acids. Germline V gene sequence: CDR1 SGHTA, CDR2 FQGNSA. The germline V and J ends were trimmed by 1 base and 3 bases, with 8 bases remaining between them. For the CDR3, the DNA is TGTGCCAGCAGCTTAGATACAGGGACAGATACGCAGTATTTT. Translated: CASSLDTGTDTQYF.

This clonotype was counted ten times or more. The chain carries TRBV27 and TRBJ2-1; D may be TRBD1 or TRBD2 (5 bases each). CDR3 length equals 12 residues. Between the trimmed V and J ends, which lost 2 bases and 10 bases, there was a span of 9 bases. Per the germline V gene, CDR1 is MNHEY and CDR2 is SMNVEV (reference sequence). The CDR3 coding sequence is TGTGCCAGCAGTTTAAGCAGGGACGAGCAGTTCTTC. Translation: CASSLSRDEQFF.

The sample holds many counts of this clonotype. The rearrangement links TRBV20-1 to TRBJ1-3; TRBD1 might be the D (5 bases). Trimming cost V 1 base and J 0 bases, with 13 bases left between them. Germline V lookup: CDR1 DFQATT, CDR2 SNEGSKA (reference sequence). The CDR3 is 16 residues long. This CDR3 reads CSARVGPLASGNTIYF. The CDR3 DNA reads as TGCAGTGCTAGAGTGGGGCCATTGGCCTCTGGAAACACCATATATTTT.

This clonotype was observed many times. The chain couples TRBV29-1 to TRBJ1-1; the D is unclear. Germline-derived CDR1 and CDR2 are SQVTM and ANQGSEA. This CDR3 has 15 residues. V dropped 5 bases and J dropped 5 bases, with 21 bases sitting between them. The DNA of the CDR3 is TGCAGCGTTTCCACCCCTCGACCGTTAGTGACTGAAGCTTTCTTT. Residues: CSVSTPRPLVTEAFF.